These 14 T cell receptor beta chains were all obtained from the same sample, sequenced in a study of T cell repertoires in cytomegalovirus infection. TCRdb reprocessed the reads with MiXCR, giving one entry per CDR3 protein. The sample includes under 150,000 distinct CDR3 sequences, 30% to 35% of them seen just once. No antigen has been assigned to these receptors. Sequences were derived from CD8+ T cells from cultured PBMCs, sampled from culture after CMV antigen stimulation. The receptors here all came from a human donor in good health (CMV status not recorded). Some clones in this sample may be carry-over from other donors' samples.

There are a few counts of this clonotype. The gene calls are TRBV11-1 and TRBJ1-1; D is undetermined. V was trimmed by 1 base and J by 5 bases, leaving 8 bases between them. This CDR3 contains 13 residues. The germline V gene has CDR1 SGHAT and CDR2 FQDESV (reference sequence). The CDR3 reads CASSLGTRTEAFF. Written as DNA, the CDR3 is TGTGCCAGCAGCTTAGGGACTCGGACTGAAGCTTTCTTT.

The genes are TRBV20-1 and TRBJ2-7, with 13 bases that match TRBD2. Trimming removed 1 base from V and 6 bases from J; junction bases left unmatched: 3. The CDR3 extends over 14 amino acids. From germline, CDR1 is DFQATT and CDR2 SNEGSKA (reference sequence). The CDR3 DNA sequence: TGCAGTGCTAGAGGACTAGCGGGGGGTCGCGAGCAGTACTTC. This sequence encodes CSARGLAGGREQYF.

In its sample, this clonotype was seen a few times. The chain combines TRBV7-9 with TRBJ1-1; unclear D gene. Germline lookup yields CDR1 SEHNR and CDR2 FQNEAQ (reference sequence). Trimming pared 5 bases from V and 1 base from J, leaving 8 bases between. The CDR3 length is 13 residues. CDR3 nucleotide sequence: TGTGCCAGCAGCCCCTGGGAGAACACTGAAGCTTTCTTT. This translates into CASSPWENTEAFF.

In this sample, this clonotype turned up a few times. The chain carries TRBV28 and TRBJ1-6; D not resolved. V was clipped by 7 bases and J by 4 bases, with 17 bases between them. CDR1 and CDR2 (germline): MDHEN, SYDVKM. The length of the CDR3 is 16 residues. The CDR3: CASTTVESWYNSPLHF. CDR3 DNA sequence: TGTGCCAGCACGACCGTGGAATCGTGGTATAATTCACCCCTCCACTTT.

This clonotype was recorded a few times. The chain combines TRBV9 with TRBJ2-1; 12 bases fit TRBD2. J lost 0 bases, V lost 1 base, and 14 bases had no gene match. Germline values: CDR1 SGDLS, CDR2 YYNGEE. The CDR3 is 21 amino acids. The CDR3 protein is CASSVPGMGLAGASSYNEQFF. CDR3 nucleotides: TGTGCCAGCAGCGTACCCGGGATGGGACTAGCGGGCGCTAGCTCCTACAATGAGCAGTTCTTC.

This chain uses TRBV7-9 with TRBJ2-5, with D perhaps TRBD1 (6 bases). CDR3 size: 14 residues. CDR1 and CDR2 from the germline V gene are SEHNR and FQNEAQ (reference sequence). Trimming removed 2 bases from V and 0 bases from J, with 7 bases in between. CDR3 coding DNA: TGTGCCAGCAGCTTACAGGGGTACCAAGAGACCCAGTACTTC. Residues: CASSLQGYQETQYF.

The chain carries TRBV5-5 and TRBJ1-5, with 8 bases fitting TRBD1. The V gene end was trimmed by 3 bases and the J gene end by 0 bases; junction bases not matched to a gene: 5. Per the germline V gene, CDR1 is SGHKS and CDR2 is YYEKEE (reference sequence). The CDR3 spans 16 residues. The CDR3 DNA sequence: TGTGCCAGCAGCTGGACAGGGTACTATAGCAATCAGCCCCAGCATTTT. This codes for CASSWTGYYSNQPQHF.

The chain combines TRBV27 with TRBJ1-2, with TRBD1 matching 10 bases. The CDR3 is 15 amino acids. The V and J ends lost 6 bases and 5 bases, in that order; junction bases with no gene match: 9. Germline V gene lookup returns CDR1 MNHEY and CDR2 SMNVEV (reference sequence). The CDR3 region is CASSLDRGSGYGYTF. In DNA, the CDR3 is TGTGCCAGCAGCCTGGACAGGGGGTCTGGGTATGGCTACACCTTC.

The V gene is TRBV28, the J gene TRBJ2-7; 7 bases match TRBD1. Looked up from germline, CDR1 is MDHEN and CDR2 is SYDVKM. J gave up 4 bases and V 3 bases, and 12 bases lay outside the gene matches. CDR3 size: 16 residues. The CDR3 nucleotides are TGTGCCAGCAGTTTCAGCGACAGGGAGACAGTTTACGAGCAGTACTTC. Residues: CASSFSDRETVYEQYF.

As DNA, the CDR3 is TGTGCCAGCAGCTTAGGAGGGACTAGCAGAGAGACCCAGTACTTC. Its protein is CASSLGGTSRETQYF. This chain uses TRBV7-6 with TRBJ2-5; 9 bases line up with TRBD2. The V and J ends lost 1 base and 4 bases, in that order; junction bases with no gene match: 4. CDR3 length equals 15 residues. CDR1 and CDR2 from the germline V gene are SGHVS and FNYEAQ. The variable domain in full, completed from reference TRBV7-6 and TRBJ2-5, reads GAGVSQSPRYKVTKRGQDVALRCDPISGHVSLYWYRQALGQGPEFLTYFNYEAQQDKSGLPNDRFSAERPEGSISTLTIQRTEQRDSAMYRCASSLGGTSRETQYFGPGTRLLVL.

This clonotype has more than one count but fewer than ten. The CDR3 nucleotides read TGTGCCAGCAGTTACCGACAGGGGCAGAGAAACATTCAGTACTTC. Its protein product is CASSYRQGQRNIQYF. The chain joins TRBV12-3 or TRBV12-4 to TRBJ2-4; 8 bases align to TRBD1. The CDR3 loop spans 15 amino acids. V gave up 4 bases and J gave up 6 bases; unmatched junction bases: 8.

This clonotype was counted between two and nine times. V is TRBV7-8 and J is TRBJ2-7; a possible D gene is TRBD2 (5 bases). CDR3 length: 16 residues. The germline V and J ends were trimmed by 7 bases and 4 bases, with 23 bases remaining between them. The germline gives CDR1 SGHVS, CDR2 FQNEAQ. CDR3 protein: CASTISRGPQRYEQYF. For the CDR3, the DNA is TGTGCCAGCACCATTAGCCGGGGTCCCCAGCGGTACGAGCAGTACTTC.

V and J are TRBV7-9 and TRBJ2-5, with a weak D call TRBD1 (6 bases). The CDR3 is made up of 14 amino acids. Germline CDR1 SEHNR, CDR2 FQNEAQ (reference sequence). The V and J ends lost 6 bases and 2 bases respectively, with 13 bases between them. The CDR3 sequence is CASSPRGQQETQYF. The CDR3 coding sequence is TGTGCCAGCAGTCCACGAGGACAGCAAGAGACCCAGTACTTC. Drawing the rest from reference TRBV7-9 and TRBJ2-5, the complete variable domain is DTGVSQNPRHKITKRGQNVTFRCDPISEHNRLYWYRQTLGQGPEFLTYFQNEAQLEKSRLLSDRFSAERPKGSFSTLEIQRTEQGDSAMYLCASSPRGQQETQYFGPGTRLLVL.

The chain recombines TRBV2 with TRBJ2-2, with TRBD1 matching over 8 bases. The CDR3 runs 15 residues. The germline V gene has CDR1 SNHLY and CDR2 FYNNEI. The J segment lost 1 base and the V segment lost 3 bases, leaving 1 base of the junction unmatched. The CDR3 nucleotides are TGTGCCAGCAGTGAGGGACAGGTGAACACCGGGGAGCTGTTTTTT. Translating gives CASSEGQVNTGELFF. Based on the CDR3 plus reference TRBV2 and TRBJ2-2, the full variable domain is EPEVTQTPSHQVTQMGQEVILRCVPISNHLYFYWYRQILGQKVEFLVSFYNNEISEKSEIFDDQFSVERPDGSNFTLKIRSTKLEDSAMYFCASSEGQVNTGELFFGEGSRLTVL.